The clone carrying this TCR beta chain was seen a few times. What it recognizes is unknown. TCRdb analysed the 5' RACE reads with MiXCR anew, one entry per CDR3 protein. This repertoire shows approximately 250,000 distinct CDR3 sequences, approximately 15% found once; its top ten account for more than 2%. The source of the sample is a study of T-cell memory formation after mild COVID-19. Whole-study context: There were largely donor-specific TCR clusters. Study-wide results and limits: Contracting clones, day 15 to 85, had balanced CD4/CD8, and later expanders favored CD4+. Contracting CD4+ clones were located mainly in CM and EM, and CD8+ clones in EMRA. Within pre-infection memory, some responding clones were found, suggesting cross-reactive memory joined.

Sequenced sample: PBMCs or a T cell subset sorted from them (not recorded which). This receptor was obtained from an adult woman who had mild COVID-19 (a few samples of this study predate the infection). Cell type and time point are not known.

CDR3: CASSEQLYYGYTF. The CDR3 DNA reads TGTGCCAGCAGCGAACAGCTTTACTATGGCTACACCTTC. The gene calls are TRBV5-6 and TRBJ1-2; D ambiguous. Looked up from germline, CDR1 is SGHDT and CDR2 is YYEEEE. CDR3 size: 13 residues. V was cut by 4 bases and J by 3 bases, with 10 bases left in between.